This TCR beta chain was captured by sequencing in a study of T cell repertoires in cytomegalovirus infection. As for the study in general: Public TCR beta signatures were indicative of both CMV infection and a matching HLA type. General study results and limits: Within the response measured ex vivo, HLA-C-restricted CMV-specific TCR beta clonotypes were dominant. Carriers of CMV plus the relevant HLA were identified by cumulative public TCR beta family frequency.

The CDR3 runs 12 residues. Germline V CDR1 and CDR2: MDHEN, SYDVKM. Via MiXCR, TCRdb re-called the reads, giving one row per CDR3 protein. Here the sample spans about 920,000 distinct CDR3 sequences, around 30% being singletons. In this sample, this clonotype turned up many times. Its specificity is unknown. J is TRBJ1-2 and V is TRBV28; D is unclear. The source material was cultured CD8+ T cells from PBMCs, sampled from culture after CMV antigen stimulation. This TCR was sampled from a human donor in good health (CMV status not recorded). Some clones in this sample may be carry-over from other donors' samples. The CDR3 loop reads CAGRPNSGGYTF. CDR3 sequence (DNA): TGTGCGGGCCGACCGAATTCGGGGGGCTACACCTTC.